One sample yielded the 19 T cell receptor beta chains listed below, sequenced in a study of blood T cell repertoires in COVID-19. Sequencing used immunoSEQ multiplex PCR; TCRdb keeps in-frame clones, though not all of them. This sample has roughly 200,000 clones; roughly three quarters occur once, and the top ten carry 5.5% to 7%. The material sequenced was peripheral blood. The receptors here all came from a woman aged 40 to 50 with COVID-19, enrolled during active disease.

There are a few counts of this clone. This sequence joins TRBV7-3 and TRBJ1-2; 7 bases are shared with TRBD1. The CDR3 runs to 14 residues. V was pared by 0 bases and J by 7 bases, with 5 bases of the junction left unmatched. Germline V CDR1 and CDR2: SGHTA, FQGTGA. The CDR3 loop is CASSLTGGKSGYTF. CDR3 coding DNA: TGTGCCAGCAGCTTAACAGGGGGCAAAAGTGGCTACACCTTC.

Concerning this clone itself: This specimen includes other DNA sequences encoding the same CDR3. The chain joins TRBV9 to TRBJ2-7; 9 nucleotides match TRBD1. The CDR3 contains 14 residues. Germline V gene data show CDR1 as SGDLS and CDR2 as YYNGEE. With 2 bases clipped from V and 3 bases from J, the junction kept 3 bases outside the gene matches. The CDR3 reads CASSVGQGNYEQYF. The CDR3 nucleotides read TGTGCCAGCAGCGTGGGACAGGGAAACTACGAGCAGTACTTC. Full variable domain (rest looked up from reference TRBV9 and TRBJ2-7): DSGVTQTPKHLITATGQRVTLRCSPRSGDLSVYWYQQSLDQGLQFLIQYYNGEERAKGNILERFSAQQFPDLHSELNLSSLELGDSALYFCASSVGQGNYEQYFGPGTRLTVT.

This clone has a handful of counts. The CDR3 coding sequence is TGTGCCAGCAGCTTAGAGGCTAGCGGGGGCCGAGGGGAGACCCAGTACTTC. Translation gives CASSLEASGGRGETQYF. The genes are TRBV7-2 and TRBJ2-5; TRBD2 matches at 10 bases. The CDR3 consists of 17 residues. The V segment lost 1 base and the J segment 5 bases; nucleotides outside the gene matches: 10. Germline values: CDR1 SGHTA, CDR2 FQGNSA.

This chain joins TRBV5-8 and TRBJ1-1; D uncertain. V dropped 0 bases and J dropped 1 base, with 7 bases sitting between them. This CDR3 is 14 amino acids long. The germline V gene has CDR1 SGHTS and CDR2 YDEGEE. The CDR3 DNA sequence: TGTGCCAGCAGCTTGGGGGGAGCGAACACTGAAGCTTTCTTT. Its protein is CASSLGGANTEAFF.

The CDR3 here is CASSLVSPSGSVWYNEQFF. The CDR3 nucleotides read TGTGCCAGCAGCTTAGTGTCCCCAAGCGGGAGTGTGTGGTACAATGAGCAGTTCTTC. The chain links TRBV13 to TRBJ2-1; 8 nucleotides line up with TRBD2. V lost 1 base, J lost 4 bases, and 15 bases stayed unmatched. The CDR3 is 19 residues long. Looked up from germline, CDR1 is PRHDT and CDR2 is FYEKMQ (reference sequence).

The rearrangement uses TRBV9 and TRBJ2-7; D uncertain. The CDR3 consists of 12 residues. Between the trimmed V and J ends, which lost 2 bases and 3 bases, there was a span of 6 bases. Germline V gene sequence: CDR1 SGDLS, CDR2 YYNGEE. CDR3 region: CASSVSGYEQYF. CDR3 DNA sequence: TGTGCCAGCAGCGTTTCAGGCTACGAGCAGTACTTC. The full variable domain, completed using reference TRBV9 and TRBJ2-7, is DSGVTQTPKHLITATGQRVTLRCSPRSGDLSVYWYQQSLDQGLQFLIQYYNGEERAKGNILERFSAQQFPDLHSELNLSSLELGDSALYFCASSVSGYEQYFGPGTRLTVT.

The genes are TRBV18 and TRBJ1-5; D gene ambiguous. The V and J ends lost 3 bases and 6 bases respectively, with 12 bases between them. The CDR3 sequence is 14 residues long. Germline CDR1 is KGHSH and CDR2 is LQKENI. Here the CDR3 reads CASSPDKSGQPQHF. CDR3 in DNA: TGTGCCAGCTCACCCGATAAGAGCGGTCAGCCCCAGCATTTT.

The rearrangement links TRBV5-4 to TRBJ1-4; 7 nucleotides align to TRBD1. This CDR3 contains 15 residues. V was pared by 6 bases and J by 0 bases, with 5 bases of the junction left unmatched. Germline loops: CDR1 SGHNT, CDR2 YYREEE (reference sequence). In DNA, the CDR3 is TGTGCCAGCAACAAAGGGGGCGCAACTAATGAAAAACTGTTTTTT. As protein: CASNKGGATNEKLFF.

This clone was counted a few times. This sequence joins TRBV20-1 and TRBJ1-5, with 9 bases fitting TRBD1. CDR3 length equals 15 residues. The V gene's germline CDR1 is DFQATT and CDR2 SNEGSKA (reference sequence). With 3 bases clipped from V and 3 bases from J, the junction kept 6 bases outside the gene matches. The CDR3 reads CSASQGQGLNQPQHF. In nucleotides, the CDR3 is TGCAGTGCTAGTCAGGGACAGGGACTCAATCAGCCCCAGCATTTT.

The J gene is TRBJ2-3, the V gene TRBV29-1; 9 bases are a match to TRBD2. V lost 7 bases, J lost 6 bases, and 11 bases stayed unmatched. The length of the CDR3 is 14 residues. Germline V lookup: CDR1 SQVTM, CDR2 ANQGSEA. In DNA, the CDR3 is TGCAGCGGTGCGACCACTACTAGCGGGGATACGCAGTATTTT. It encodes CSGATTTSGDTQYF.

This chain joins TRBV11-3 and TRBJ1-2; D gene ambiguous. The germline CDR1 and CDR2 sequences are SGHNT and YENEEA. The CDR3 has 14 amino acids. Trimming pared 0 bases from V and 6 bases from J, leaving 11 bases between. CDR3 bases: TGTGCCAGCAGCTTAGAGGTTGGCCAAGATGGCTACACCTTC. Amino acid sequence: CASSLEVGQDGYTF.

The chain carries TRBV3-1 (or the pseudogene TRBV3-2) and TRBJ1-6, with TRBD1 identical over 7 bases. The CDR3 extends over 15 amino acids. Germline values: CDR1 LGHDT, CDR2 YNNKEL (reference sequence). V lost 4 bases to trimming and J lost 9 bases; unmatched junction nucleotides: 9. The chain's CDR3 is CASSPGQVGPSPLHF. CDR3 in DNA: TGTGCCAGCAGCCCCGGACAGGTAGGCCCTTCACCCCTCCACTTT.

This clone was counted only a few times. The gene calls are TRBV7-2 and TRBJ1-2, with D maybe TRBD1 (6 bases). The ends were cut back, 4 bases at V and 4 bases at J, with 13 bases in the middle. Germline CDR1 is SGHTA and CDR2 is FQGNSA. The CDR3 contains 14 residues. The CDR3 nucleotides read TGTGCCAGCAGCTCCGAAGGCAGGGGCTATGGCTACACCTTC. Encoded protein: CASSSEGRGYGYTF.

The CDR3 DNA is TGTGCCAGCAGCTTCGCCGCAGGGGAATACGAGCAGTACTTC. It codes for CASSFAAGEYEQYF. This rearrangement joins TRBV7-2 to TRBJ2-7; D perhaps matches TRBD1 (6 bases). CDR3 size: 14 residues. Trimming cost V 3 bases and J 4 bases, with 13 bases left between them. The germline V gene has CDR1 SGHTA and CDR2 FQGNSA.

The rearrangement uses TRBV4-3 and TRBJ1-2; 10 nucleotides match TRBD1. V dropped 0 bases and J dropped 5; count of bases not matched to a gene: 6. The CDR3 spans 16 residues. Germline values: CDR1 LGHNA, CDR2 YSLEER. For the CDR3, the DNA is TGCGCCAGCAGCCAAGAATGGACAGGGGGGCTTTATGGCTACACCTTC. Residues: CASSQEWTGGLYGYTF.

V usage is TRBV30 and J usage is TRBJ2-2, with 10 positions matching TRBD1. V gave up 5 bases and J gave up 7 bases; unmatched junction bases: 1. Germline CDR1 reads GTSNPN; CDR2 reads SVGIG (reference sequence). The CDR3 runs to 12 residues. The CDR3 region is CAWGTGVGELFF. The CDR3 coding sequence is TGTGCCTGGGGGACAGGGGTCGGGGAGCTGTTTTTT.

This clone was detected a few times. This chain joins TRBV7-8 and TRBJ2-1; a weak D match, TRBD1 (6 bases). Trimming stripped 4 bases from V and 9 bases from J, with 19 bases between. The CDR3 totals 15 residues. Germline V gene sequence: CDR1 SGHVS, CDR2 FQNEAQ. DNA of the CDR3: TGTGCCAGCAGCTCCTCAGGGGTGTTATCTGGTGAGCAGTTCTTC. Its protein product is CASSSSGVLSGEQFF.

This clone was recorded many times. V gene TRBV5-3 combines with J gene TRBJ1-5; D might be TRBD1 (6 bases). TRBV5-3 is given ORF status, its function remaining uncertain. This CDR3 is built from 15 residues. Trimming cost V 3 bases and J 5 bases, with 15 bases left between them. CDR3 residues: CARSSGPKGDQPQHF. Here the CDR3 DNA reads TGTGCCAGAAGCTCCGGACCCAAGGGGGATCAGCCCCAGCATTTT.

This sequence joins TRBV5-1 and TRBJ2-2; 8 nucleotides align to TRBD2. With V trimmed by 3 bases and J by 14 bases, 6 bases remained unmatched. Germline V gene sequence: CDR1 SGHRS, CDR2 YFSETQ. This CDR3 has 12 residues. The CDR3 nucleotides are TGCGCCAGCAGCTCCCGGACTAGCCCACTGTTTTTT. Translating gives CASSSRTSPLFF.